These 19 T cell receptor beta chains came from one sample sequenced in a study of OX40 agonist ivuxolimab in advanced cancers. Repertoires were generated with immunoSEQ multiplex PCR, while TCRdb's copy carries only in-frame clones and drops some. The sample has about 44,000 clones, about 93% seen once. Material: CD4+ or CD8+ T cells sorted from blood, obtained in a trial of the OX40 agonist ivuxolimab. The receptors derive from an adult with an advanced solid tumor such as melanoma, head and neck, liver or kidney cancer.

The CDR3 nucleotides are TGCGCCAGCAGTGAGGGTCGAGACAGGGTTGTCGAGCAGTACTTC. This gives the protein CASSEGRDRVVEQYF. The gene calls are TRBV10-2 and TRBJ2-7, with 7 bases aligning to TRBD1. This CDR3 has 15 residues. CDR1 and CDR2 (germline): WSHSY, SAAADI. V lost 2 bases and J lost 6; bases outside the gene matches: 10.

This clone was observed once. Here the CDR3 reads CATNLDGTNYGYTF. The DNA for the CDR3 is TGTGCCACCAACCTGGACGGGACCAACTATGGCTACACCTTC. The rearrangement joins TRBV6-6 to TRBJ1-2; D is possibly TRBD1 (5 bases). CDR3 length: 14 amino acids. With 10 bases removed from V and 2 bases from J, the gap between germline ends came to 17 bases. Germline V gene lookup returns CDR1 MNHNY and CDR2 SVGAGI (reference sequence).

V and J are TRBV15 and TRBJ1-2; the match to TRBD1 covers 11 bases. CDR1 and CDR2 from the germline V gene are LNHNV and YYDKDF (reference sequence). The length of the CDR3 is 17 residues. The V gene end was trimmed by 5 bases and the J gene end by 0 bases; junction bases not matched to a gene: 8. DNA for the CDR3: TGTGCCACCAGCCCAGGGACAGGGGGAATCCCTAACTATGGCTACACCTTC. Amino acid sequence: CATSPGTGGIPNYGYTF.

This clone was recorded only once. This chain links TRBV9 with TRBJ1-1, with D unresolved. Trimming removed 4 bases at V and 1 base at J, with 8 bases between. Germline CDR1 SGDLS, CDR2 YYNGEE. This CDR3 comprises 13 residues. Here the CDR3 reads CASSPPQNTEAFF. Here the CDR3 DNA reads TGTGCCAGCAGCCCCCCTCAGAACACTGAAGCTTTCTTT.

V usage is TRBV7-6 and J usage is TRBJ2-5, with 7 positions matching TRBD1. Losses at the gene ends were 1 base for V and 0 bases for J; bases not matched to a gene: 8. CDR3 length equals 17 residues. Germline CDR1 is SGHVS and CDR2 is FNYEAQ. The CDR3 region has the DNA TGTGCCAGCAGCTTAGTTTCCGGGACAGAGTACCAAGAGACCCAGTACTTC. Amino acid sequence: CASSLVSGTEYQETQYF.

The chain has TRBV9 and TRBJ2-7; 10 bases match TRBD2. Trimming cost V 4 bases and J 3 bases; bases outside gene matches: 4. Germline lookup yields CDR1 SGDLS and CDR2 YYNGEE. The CDR3 contains 14 residues. CDR3 loop: CASSTWTSGYEQYF. The CDR3 region has the DNA TGTGCCAGCAGCACCTGGACTAGCGGCTACGAGCAGTACTTC. Looking up the rest from reference TRBV9 and TRBJ2-7 gives the full variable domain: DSGVTQTPKHLITATGQRVTLRCSPRSGDLSVYWYQQSLDQGLQFLIQYYNGEERAKGNILERFSAQQFPDLHSELNLSSLELGDSALYFCASSTWTSGYEQYFGPGTRLTVT.

The chain joins TRBV7-8 to TRBJ1-2; possible D gene TRBD1, 6 bases. In germline, CDR1 is SGHVS, CDR2 FQNEAQ. The CDR3 totals 16 residues. Trimming removed 0 bases from V and 2 bases from J, with 13 bases in between. For the CDR3, the DNA is TGTGCCAGCAGCTTAGCGTGGAACAGGGACAACTATGGCTACACCTTC. Translation: CASSLAWNRDNYGYTF.

The genes are TRBV7-9 and TRBJ2-7; TRBD2 matches 7 bases. The CDR3 totals 12 residues. Trimming took 3 bases from V and 6 from J; bases not matched to a gene: 2. Germline loops: CDR1 SEHNR, CDR2 FQNEAQ (reference sequence). The CDR3 sequence: CASSFGGSEQYF. The CDR3 DNA is TGTGCCAGCAGCTTTGGCGGGAGCGAGCAGTACTTC.

The chain couples TRBV11-2 to TRBJ1-1; D not certain. The CDR3 is 12 residues long. Between the trimmed V and J ends, which lost 2 bases and 6 bases, there was a span of 7 bases. The V gene's germline CDR1 is SGHAT and CDR2 FQNNGV. The CDR3 loop reads CASSLMGPEAFF. The CDR3 nucleotides read TGTGCCAGCAGCTTAATGGGCCCTGAAGCTTTCTTT.

The chain has TRBV6-6 and TRBJ1-5; a weak D match, TRBD1 (6 bases). Trimming removed 2 bases at V and 7 bases at J, with 15 bases between. The V gene's germline CDR1 is MNHNY and CDR2 SVGAGI (reference sequence). The length of the CDR3 is 15 residues. In DNA, the CDR3 is TGTGCCAGCAGTTACGAGCACAGGGTTGGGCAGCCCCAGCATTTT. It yields the protein CASSYEHRVGQPQHF.

J is TRBJ1-5 and V is TRBV7-2; TRBD1 matches at 7 bases. From germline, CDR1 is SGHTA and CDR2 FQGNSA. CDR3 length: 19 amino acids. J gave up 1 base and V 1 base, and 13 bases lay outside the gene matches. DNA of the CDR3: TGTGCCAGCAGCTTAGGCGGCAGGGGGGCAGGGTGGAGCAATCAGCCCCAGCATTTT. It encodes CASSLGGRGAGWSNQPQHF.

The gene calls are TRBV2 and TRBJ2-7; a possible D gene is TRBD2 (7 bases). The CDR3 covers 15 residues. V lost 11 bases and J lost 1, with 21 bases in between. CDR1 and CDR2 from the germline V gene are SNHLY and FYNNEI. The CDR3 loop reads CAAGAGHGGSYEQYF. CDR3 nucleotide sequence: TGTGCCGCGGGGGCGGGGCACGGAGGGTCCTACGAGCAGTACTTC.

The rearrangement uses TRBV7-9 and TRBJ1-2, with a weak D call TRBD1 (5 bases). The V gene's germline CDR1 is SEHNR and CDR2 FQNEAQ (reference sequence). The CDR3 runs to 15 residues. V dropped 1 base and J dropped 4 bases, with 13 bases sitting between them. CDR3 in amino acids: CASSLGRSGGYGYTF. In DNA form, the CDR3 reads TGTGCCAGCAGCTTAGGGAGGTCTGGGGGCTATGGCTACACCTTC.

The chain has TRBV18 and TRBJ1-2, with TRBD1 as a possible D gene (6 bases). V lost 3 bases, J lost 4 bases, and 18 bases lay in between. Germline loops: CDR1 KGHSH, CDR2 LQKENI. The CDR3 is 16 residues long. The CDR3 reads CASSPEDSRLFYGYTF. The CDR3 nucleotides are TGTGCCAGCTCACCGGAGGACAGCCGACTCTTCTATGGCTACACCTTC.

V is TRBV11-2 and J is TRBJ2-1, with D tentatively TRBD1 (6 bases). Germline V lookup: CDR1 SGHAT, CDR2 FQNNGV. V gave up 7 bases and J gave up 5 bases, with 12 bases separating them. CDR3 length: 13 amino acids. CDR3 amino acids: CASNQGHNNEQFF. The CDR3 coding sequence is TGTGCCAGCAACCAGGGGCATAACAATGAGCAGTTCTTC.

The chain is built from TRBV4-3 and TRBJ1-2, with 8 bases fitting TRBD1. Per the germline V gene, CDR1 is LGHNA and CDR2 is YSLEER. The V and J ends lost 2 bases and 4 bases, in that order; junction bases with no gene match: 3. The CDR3 sequence is 14 residues long. This chain's CDR3 is CASSQSRGPYGYTF. CDR3 nucleotides: TGCGCCAGCAGCCAAAGCAGGGGGCCCTATGGCTACACCTTC.

The chain uses TRBV27 and TRBJ1-1; no clear D. V lost 1 base to trimming and J lost 0 bases, with 9 bases between them. Germline CDR1 is MNHEY and CDR2 is SMNVEV (reference sequence). The CDR3 spans 15 residues. The chain's CDR3 is CASSLYSLMNTEAFF. The CDR3 nucleotides are TGTGCCAGCAGTTTATACAGCCTAATGAACACTGAAGCTTTCTTT.

The J gene is TRBJ1-3, the V gene TRBV5-6; weak D call: TRBD1 (5 bases). CDR1 SGHDT and CDR2 YYEEEE come from the germline V gene. The CDR3 runs to 16 residues. V shed 4 bases and J shed 7 bases, with 21 bases lying between them. The CDR3 here is CASSRDPGRVRNTIYF. The DNA for the CDR3 is TGTGCCAGCAGCCGTGACCCGGGACGGGTTCGGAACACCATATATTTT.

This clone came up once. This chain links TRBV30 with TRBJ1-1; the D is unclear. V was trimmed by 3 bases and J by 7 bases, leaving 21 bases between them. CDR1 is GTSNPN, CDR2 SVGIG, per germline (reference sequence). CDR3 length: 15 amino acids. Here the CDR3 reads CAWRTGIGPTDEAFF. Written as DNA, the CDR3 is TGTGCCTGGAGAACGGGGATTGGTCCCACGGATGAAGCTTTCTTT.